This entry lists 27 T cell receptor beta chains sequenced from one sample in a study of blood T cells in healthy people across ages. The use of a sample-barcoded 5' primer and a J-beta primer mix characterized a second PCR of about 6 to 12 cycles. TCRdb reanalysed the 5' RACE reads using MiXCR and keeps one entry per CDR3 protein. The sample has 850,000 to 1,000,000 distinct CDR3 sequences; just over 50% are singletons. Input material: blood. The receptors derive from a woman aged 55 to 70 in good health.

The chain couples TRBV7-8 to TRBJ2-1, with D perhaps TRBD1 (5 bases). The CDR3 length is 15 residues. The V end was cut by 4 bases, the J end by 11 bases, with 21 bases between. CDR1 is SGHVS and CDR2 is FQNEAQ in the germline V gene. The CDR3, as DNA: TGTGCCAGCAGCTCAACTCAGACAGACCTGCGTAAGCAGTTCTTC. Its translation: CASSSTQTDLRKQFF.

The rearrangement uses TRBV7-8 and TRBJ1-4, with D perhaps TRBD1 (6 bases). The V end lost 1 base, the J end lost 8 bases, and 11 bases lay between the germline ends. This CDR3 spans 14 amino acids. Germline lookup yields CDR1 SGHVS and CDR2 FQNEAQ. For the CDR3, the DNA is TGTGCCAGCAGCTTAGGGGACACCTGGGAAAAACTGTTTTTT. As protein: CASSLGDTWEKLFF.

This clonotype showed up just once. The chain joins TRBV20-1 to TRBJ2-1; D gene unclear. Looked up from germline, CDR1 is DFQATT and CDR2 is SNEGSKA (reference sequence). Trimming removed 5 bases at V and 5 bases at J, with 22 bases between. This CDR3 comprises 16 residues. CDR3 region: CSAPARTRPPNNEQFF. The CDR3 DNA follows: TGCAGTGCTCCCGCCCGGACCCGGCCCCCAAACAATGAGCAGTTCTTC.

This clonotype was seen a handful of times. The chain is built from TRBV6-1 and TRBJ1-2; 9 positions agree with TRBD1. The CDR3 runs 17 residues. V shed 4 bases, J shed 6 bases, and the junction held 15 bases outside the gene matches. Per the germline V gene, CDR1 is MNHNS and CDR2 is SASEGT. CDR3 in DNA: TGTGCCAGCAGTGCTCACCACCCGGGACAGGGTATTAATGGCTACACCTTC. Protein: CASSAHHPGQGINGYTF.

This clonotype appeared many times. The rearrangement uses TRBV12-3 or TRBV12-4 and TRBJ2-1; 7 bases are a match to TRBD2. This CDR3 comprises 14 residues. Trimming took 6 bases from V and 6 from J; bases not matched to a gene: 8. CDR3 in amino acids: CASSRLGGVNEQFF. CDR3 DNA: TGTGCCAGCAGCCGCCTGGGGGGGGTCAATGAGCAGTTCTTC.

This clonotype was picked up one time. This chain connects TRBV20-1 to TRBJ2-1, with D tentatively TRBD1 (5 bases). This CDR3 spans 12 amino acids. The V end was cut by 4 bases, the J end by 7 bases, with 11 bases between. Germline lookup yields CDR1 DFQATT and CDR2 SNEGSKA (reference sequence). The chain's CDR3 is CSATDTFNEQFF. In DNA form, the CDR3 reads TGCAGTGCTACGGACACCTTTAATGAGCAGTTCTTC.

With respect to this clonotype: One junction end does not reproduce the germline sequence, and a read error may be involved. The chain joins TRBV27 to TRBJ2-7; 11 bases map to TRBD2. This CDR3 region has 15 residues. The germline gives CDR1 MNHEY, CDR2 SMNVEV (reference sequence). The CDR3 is CASGLGTSGSYEQYF. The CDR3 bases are TGTGCCAGCGGTTTAGGGACTAGCGGTTCCTACGAGCAGTACTTC.

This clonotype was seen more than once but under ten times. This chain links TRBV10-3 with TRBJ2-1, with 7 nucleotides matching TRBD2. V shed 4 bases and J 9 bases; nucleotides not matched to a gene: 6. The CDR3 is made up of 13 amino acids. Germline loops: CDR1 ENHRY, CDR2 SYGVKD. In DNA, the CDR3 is TGTGCCATCAGTGGCGCGGGAGTCGTTGAGCAGTTCTTC. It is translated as CAISGAGVVEQFF.

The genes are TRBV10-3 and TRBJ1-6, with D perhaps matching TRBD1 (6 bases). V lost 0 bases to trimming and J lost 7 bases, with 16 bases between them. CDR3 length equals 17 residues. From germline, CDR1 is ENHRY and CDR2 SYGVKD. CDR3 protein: CAISESIVNRVNSPLHF. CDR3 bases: TGTGCCATCAGTGAGTCGATCGTGAACAGGGTGAATTCACCCCTCCACTTT.

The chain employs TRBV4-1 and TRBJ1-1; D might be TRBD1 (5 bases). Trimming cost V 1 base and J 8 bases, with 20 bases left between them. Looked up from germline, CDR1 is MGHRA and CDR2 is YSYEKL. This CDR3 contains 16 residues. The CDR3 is CASSQVGGERRSEAFF. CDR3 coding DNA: TGCGCCAGCAGCCAAGTGGGAGGGGAAAGGAGGTCGGAAGCTTTCTTT.

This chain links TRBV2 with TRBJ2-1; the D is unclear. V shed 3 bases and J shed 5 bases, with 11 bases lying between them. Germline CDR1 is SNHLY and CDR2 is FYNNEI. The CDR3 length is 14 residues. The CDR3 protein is CASSEGGSHNEQFF. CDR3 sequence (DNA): TGTGCCAGCAGTGAGGGTGGTTCTCACAATGAGCAGTTCTTC. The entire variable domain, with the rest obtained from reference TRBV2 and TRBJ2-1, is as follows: EPEVTQTPSHQVTQMGQEVILRCVPISNHLYFYWYRQILGQKVEFLVSFYNNEISEKSEIFDDQFSVERPDGSNFTLKIRSTKLEDSAMYFCASSEGGSHNEQFFGPGTRLTVL.

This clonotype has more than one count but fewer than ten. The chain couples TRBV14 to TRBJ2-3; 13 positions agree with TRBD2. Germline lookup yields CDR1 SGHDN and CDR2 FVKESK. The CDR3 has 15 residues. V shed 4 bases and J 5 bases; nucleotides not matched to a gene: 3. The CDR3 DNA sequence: TGTGCCAGCAGCCGGACTAGCGGGAGTGGAGATACGCAGTATTTT. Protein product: CASSRTSGSGDTQYF.

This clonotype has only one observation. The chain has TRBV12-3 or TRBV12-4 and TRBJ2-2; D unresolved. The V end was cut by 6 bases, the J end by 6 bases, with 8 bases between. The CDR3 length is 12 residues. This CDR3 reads CASSRTSGELFF. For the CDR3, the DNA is TGTGCCAGCAGCCGCACCTCCGGGGAGCTGTTTTTT.

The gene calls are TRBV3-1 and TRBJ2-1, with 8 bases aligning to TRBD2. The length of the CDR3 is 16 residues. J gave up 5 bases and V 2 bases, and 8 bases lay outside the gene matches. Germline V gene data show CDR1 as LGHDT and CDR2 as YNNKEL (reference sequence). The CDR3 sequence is CASSQLRTSSHNEQFF. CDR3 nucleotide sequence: TGTGCCAGCAGCCAATTGAGGACTAGCAGCCACAATGAGCAGTTCTTC.

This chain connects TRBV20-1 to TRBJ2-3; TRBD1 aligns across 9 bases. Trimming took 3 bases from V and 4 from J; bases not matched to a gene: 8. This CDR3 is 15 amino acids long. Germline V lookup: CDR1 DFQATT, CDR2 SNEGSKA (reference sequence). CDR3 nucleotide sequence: TGCAGTGCTAGGGGGGTGGACAGGGGCGCAGATACGCAGTATTTT. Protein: CSARGVDRGADTQYF.

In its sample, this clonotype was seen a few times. The CDR3 sequence: CASSYRGPMNTEAFF. The CDR3 DNA is TGTGCCAGCAGTTACAGGGGACCCATGAACACTGAAGCTTTCTTT. The chain is built from TRBV6-2 or TRBV6-3 and TRBJ1-1, with D tentatively TRBD1 (5 bases). V shed 2 bases and J shed 0 bases, with 10 bases lying between them. Germline loops: CDR1 MNHEY, CDR2 SVGEGT. This CDR3 contains 15 residues.

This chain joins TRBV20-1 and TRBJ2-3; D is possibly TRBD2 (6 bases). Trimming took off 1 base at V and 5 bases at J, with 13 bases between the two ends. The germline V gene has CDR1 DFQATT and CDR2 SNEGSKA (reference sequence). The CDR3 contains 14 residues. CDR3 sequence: CSARAPGLRDTQYF. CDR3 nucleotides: TGCAGTGCTAGAGCCCCGGGACTGCGAGATACGCAGTATTTT.

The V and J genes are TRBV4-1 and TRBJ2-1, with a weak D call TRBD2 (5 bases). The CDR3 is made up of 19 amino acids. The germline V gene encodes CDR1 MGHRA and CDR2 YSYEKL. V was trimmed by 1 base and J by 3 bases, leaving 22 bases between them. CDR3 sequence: CASSQVRTTNRRIYNEQFF. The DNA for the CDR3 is TGCGCCAGCAGCCAAGTTAGAACAACTAACCGGAGGATCTACAATGAGCAGTTCTTC.

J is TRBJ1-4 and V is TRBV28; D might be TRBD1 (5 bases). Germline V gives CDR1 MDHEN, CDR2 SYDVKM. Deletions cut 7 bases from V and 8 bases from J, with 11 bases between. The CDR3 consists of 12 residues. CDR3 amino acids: CASKAGREKLFF. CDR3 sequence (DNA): TGTGCCAGCAAGGCAGGGAGAGAAAAACTGTTTTTT.

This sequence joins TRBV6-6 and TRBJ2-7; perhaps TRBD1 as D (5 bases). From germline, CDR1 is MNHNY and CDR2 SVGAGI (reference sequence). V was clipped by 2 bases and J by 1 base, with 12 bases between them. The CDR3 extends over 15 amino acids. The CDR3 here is CASSYGAGASYEQYF. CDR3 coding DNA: TGTGCCAGCAGTTACGGGGCAGGCGCTTCCTACGAGCAGTACTTC.

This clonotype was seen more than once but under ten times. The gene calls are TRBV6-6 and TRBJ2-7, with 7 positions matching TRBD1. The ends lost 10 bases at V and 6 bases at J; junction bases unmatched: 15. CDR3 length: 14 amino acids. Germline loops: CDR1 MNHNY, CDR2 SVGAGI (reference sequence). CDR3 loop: CATRQGSPLSEQYF. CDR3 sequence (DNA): TGTGCCACCAGACAGGGATCTCCGCTTTCCGAGCAGTACTTC.

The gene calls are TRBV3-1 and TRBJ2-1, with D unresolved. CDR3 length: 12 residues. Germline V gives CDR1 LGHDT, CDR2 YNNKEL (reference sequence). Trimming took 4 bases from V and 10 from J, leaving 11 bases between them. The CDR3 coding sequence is TGTGCCAGCAGCCCTACCTGGAAGGAGCAGTTCTTC. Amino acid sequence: CASSPTWKEQFF.

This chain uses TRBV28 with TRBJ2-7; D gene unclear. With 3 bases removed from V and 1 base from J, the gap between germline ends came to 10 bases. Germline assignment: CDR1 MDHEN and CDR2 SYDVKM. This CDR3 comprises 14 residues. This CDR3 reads CASSLVDASYEQYF. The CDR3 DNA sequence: TGTGCCAGCAGTTTGGTGGACGCATCCTACGAGCAGTACTTC.

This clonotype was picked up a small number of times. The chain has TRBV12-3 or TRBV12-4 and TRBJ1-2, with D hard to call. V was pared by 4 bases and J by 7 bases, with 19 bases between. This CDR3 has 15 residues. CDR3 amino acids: CASSSTKYGLGGYTF. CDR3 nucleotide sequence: TGTGCCAGCAGTTCAACAAAGTACGGTTTGGGTGGCTACACCTTC.

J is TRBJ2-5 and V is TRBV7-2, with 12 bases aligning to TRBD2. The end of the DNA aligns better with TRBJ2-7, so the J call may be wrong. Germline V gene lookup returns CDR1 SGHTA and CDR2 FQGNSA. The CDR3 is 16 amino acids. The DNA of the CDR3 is TGTGCCAGCAGCCGCCCGCTAGCGGGAGGGCGCCACGAGCAGTACTTC. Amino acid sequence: CASSRPLAGGRHEQYF.

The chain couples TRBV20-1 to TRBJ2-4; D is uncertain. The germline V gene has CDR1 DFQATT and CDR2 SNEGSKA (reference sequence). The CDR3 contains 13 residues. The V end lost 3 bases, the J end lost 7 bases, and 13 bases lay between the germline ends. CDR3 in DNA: TGCAGTGCTAGTCAGAACAGTGGCAACATTCAGTACTTC. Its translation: CSASQNSGNIQYF.

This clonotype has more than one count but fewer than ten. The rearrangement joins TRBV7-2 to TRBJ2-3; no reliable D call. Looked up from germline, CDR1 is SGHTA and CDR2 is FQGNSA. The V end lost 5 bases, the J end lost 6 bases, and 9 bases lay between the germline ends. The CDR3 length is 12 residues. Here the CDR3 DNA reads TGTGCCAGCAGCCCCCCCCCCGATACGCAGTATTTT. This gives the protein CASSPPPDTQYF. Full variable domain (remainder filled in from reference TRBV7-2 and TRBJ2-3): GAGVSQSPSNKVTEKGKDVELRCDPISGHTALYWYRQSLGQGLEFLIYFQGNSAPDKSGLPSDRFSAERTGGSVSTLTIQRTQQEDSAVYLCASSPPPDTQYFGPGTRLTVL.